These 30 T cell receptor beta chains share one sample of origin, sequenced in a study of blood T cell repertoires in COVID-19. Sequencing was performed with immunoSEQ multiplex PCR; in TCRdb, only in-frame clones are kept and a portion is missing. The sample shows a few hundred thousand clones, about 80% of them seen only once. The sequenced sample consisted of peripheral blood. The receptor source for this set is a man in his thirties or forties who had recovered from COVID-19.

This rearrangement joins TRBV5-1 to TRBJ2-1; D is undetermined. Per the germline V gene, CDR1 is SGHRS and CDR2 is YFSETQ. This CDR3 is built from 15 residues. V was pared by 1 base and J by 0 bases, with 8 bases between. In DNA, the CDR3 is TGCGCCAGCAGCTTGTCGTCGAGCTCCTACAATGAGCAGTTCTTC. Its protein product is CASSLSSSSYNEQFF.

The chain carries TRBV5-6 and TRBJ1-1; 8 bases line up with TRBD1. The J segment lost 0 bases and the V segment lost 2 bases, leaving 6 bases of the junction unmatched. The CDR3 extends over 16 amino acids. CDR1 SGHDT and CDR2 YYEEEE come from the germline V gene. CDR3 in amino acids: CASSFDRGGMNTEAFF. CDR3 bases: TGTGCCAGCAGCTTCGACAGGGGTGGGATGAACACTGAAGCTTTCTTT.

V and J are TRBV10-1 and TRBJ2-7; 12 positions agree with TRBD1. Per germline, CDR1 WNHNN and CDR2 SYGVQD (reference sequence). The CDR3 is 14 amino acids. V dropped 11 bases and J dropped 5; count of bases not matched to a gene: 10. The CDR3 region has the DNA TGCGCCGGCGAAGGGACAGGGGGCACAGACGAGCAGTACGTC. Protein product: CAGEGTGGTDEQYV.

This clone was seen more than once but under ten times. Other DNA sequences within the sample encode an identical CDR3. The CDR3 reads CASSQGQNTGELFF. Here the CDR3 DNA reads TGTGCCAGCAGCCAAGGTCAGAACACCGGGGAGCTGTTTTTT. This chain links TRBV3-1 (or the pseudogene TRBV3-2) with TRBJ2-2; D is unresolved. The germline V gene encodes CDR1 LGHDT and CDR2 YNNKEL (reference sequence). Trimming cost V 1 base and J 1 base, with 4 bases left between them. This CDR3 region has 14 residues.

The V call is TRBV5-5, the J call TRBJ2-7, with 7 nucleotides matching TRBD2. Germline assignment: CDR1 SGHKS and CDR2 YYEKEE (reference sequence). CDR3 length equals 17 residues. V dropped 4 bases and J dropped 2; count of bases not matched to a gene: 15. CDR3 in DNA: TGTGCCAGCAGCCCCCCGGTGGGAGCGGGGATTACCTACGAGCAGTACTTC. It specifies CASSPPVGAGITYEQYF.

This chain's CDR3 is CATSRPLDLIQYF. In DNA, the CDR3 is TGTGCCACCAGCAGACCGTTGGACTTAATCCAGTATTTT. The chain couples TRBV15 to TRBJ2-3, with D perhaps TRBD2 (5 bases). The CDR3 sequence is 13 residues long. In germline, CDR1 is LNHNV, CDR2 YYDKDF (reference sequence). Trimming cost V 2 bases and J 12 bases, with 15 bases left between them.

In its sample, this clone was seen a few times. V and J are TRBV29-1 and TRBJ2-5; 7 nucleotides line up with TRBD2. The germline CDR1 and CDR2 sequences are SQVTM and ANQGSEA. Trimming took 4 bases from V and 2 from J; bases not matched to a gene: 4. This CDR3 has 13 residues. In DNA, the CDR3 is TGCAGCGTTGGGGAGGGTGGGCAAGAGACCCAGTACTTC. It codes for CSVGEGGQETQYF.

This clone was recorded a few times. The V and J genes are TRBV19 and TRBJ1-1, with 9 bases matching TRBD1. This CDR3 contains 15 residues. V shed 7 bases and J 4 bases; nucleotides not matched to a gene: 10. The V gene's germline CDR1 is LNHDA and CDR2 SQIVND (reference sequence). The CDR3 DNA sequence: TGTGCCAGTAACTTATACAGGGGGCGGGCCACTGAAGCTTTCTTT. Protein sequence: CASNLYRGRATEAFF. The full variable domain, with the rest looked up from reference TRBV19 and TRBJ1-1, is DGGITQSPKYLFRKEGQNVTLSCEQNLNHDAMYWYRQDPGQGLRLIYYSQIVNDFQKGDIAEGYSVSREKKESFPLTVTSAQKNPTAFYLCASNLYRGRATEAFFGQGTRLTVV.

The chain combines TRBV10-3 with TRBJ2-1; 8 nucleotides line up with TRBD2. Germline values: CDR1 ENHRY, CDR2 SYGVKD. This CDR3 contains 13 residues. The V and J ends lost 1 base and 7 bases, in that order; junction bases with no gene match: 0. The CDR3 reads CAISELAGNEQFF. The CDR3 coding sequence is TGTGCCATCAGTGAGTTAGCGGGGAATGAGCAGTTCTTC.

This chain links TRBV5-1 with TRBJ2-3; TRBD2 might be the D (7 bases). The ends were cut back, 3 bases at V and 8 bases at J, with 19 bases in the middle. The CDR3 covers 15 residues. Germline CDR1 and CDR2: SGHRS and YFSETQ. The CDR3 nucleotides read TGCGCCAGCAGCTGGAAGGGGGAGGGAGCAGGTACGCAGTATTTT. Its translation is CASSWKGEGAGTQYF.

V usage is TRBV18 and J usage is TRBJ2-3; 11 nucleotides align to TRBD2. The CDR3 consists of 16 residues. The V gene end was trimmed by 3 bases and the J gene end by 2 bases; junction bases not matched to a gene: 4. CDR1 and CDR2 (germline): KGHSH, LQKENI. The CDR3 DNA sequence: TGTGCCAGCTCACCTCGACTAGCGGGGACCACAGATACGCAGTATTTT. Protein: CASSPRLAGTTDTQYF.

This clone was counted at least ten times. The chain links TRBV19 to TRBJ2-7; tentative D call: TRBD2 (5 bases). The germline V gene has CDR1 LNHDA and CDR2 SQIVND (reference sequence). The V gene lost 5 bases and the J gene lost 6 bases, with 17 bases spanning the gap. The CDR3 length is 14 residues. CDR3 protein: CASSPGIIGVEQYF. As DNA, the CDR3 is TGTGCCAGTAGTCCCGGGATAATCGGGGTCGAGCAGTACTTC. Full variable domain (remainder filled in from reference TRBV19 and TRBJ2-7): DGGITQSPKYLFRKEGQNVTLSCEQNLNHDAMYWYRQDPGQGLRLIYYSQIVNDFQKGDIAEGYSVSREKKESFPLTVTSAQKNPTAFYLCASSPGIIGVEQYFGPGTRLTVT.

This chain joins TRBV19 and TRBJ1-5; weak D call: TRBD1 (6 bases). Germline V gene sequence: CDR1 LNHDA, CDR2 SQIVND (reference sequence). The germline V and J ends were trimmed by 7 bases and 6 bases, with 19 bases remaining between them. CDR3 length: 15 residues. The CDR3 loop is CASKTGTSLGQPQHF. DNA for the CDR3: TGTGCCAGTAAAACCGGGACATCCTTGGGTCAGCCCCAGCATTTT.

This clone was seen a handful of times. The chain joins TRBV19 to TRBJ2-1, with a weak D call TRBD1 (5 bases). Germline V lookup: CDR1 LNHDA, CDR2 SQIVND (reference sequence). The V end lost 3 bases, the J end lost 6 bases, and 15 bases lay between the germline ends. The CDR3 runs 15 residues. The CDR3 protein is CASSILDGDSNEQFF. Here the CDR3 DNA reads TGTGCCAGTAGTATTCTTGATGGAGACAGCAATGAGCAGTTCTTC.

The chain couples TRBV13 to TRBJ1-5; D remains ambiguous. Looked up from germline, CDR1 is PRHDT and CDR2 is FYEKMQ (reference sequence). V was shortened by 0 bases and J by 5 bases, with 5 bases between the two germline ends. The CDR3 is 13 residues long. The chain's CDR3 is CASSLGRDQPQHF. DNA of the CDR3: TGTGCCAGCAGCTTAGGACGGGATCAGCCCCAGCATTTT.

The CDR3 DNA follows: TGTGCCAGCAGCCGATCCGCTCTTAGGACAGGGCAGAGCAATCAGCCCCAGCATTTT. Protein sequence: CASSRSALRTGQSNQPQHF. The chain joins TRBV28 to TRBJ1-5; 8 bases are a match to TRBD1. This CDR3 spans 19 amino acids. Per the germline V gene, CDR1 is MDHEN and CDR2 is SYDVKM. V lost 6 bases to trimming and J lost 1 base; unmatched junction nucleotides: 17.

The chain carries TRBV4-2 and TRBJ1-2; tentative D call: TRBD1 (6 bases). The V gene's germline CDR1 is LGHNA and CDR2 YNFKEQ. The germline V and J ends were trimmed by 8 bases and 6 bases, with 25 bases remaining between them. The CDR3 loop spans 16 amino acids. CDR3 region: CASHVKDRSRLDGYTF. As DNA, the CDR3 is TGTGCCAGCCACGTCAAAGACAGGTCTCGCTTGGATGGCTACACCTTC.

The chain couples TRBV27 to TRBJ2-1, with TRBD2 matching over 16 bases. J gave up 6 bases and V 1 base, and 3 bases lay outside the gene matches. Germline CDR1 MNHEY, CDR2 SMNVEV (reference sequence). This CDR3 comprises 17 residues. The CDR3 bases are TGTGCCAGCAGTTTATTGGGACTAGCGGGGGGGATCAATGAGCAGTTCTTC. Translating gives CASSLLGLAGGINEQFF.

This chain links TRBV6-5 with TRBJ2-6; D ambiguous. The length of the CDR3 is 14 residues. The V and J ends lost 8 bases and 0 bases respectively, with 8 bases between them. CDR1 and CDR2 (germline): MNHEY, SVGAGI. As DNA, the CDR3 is TGTGCCAGCGCGTCCCACTCTGGGGCCAACGTCCTGACTTTC. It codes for CASASHSGANVLTF.

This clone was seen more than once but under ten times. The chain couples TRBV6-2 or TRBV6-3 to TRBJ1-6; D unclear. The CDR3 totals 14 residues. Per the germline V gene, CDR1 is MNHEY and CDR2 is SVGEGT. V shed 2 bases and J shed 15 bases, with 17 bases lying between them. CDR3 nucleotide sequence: TGTGCCAGCAGTTACGAGCACAGACGGTTTCTCCTCCACTTT. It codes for CASSYEHRRFLLHF.

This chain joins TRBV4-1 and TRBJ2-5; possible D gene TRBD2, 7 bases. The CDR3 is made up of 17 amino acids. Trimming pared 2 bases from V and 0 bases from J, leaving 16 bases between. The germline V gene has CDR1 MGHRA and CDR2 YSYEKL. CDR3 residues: CASSQFAGAKYQETQYF. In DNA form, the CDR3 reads TGCGCCAGCAGCCAATTTGCGGGGGCCAAGTACCAAGAGACCCAGTACTTC.

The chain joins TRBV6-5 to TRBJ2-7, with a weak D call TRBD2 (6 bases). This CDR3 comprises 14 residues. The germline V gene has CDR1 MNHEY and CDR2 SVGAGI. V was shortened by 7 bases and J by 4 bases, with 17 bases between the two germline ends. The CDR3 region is CASTPGGVLYEQYF. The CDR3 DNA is TGTGCCAGCACCCCCGGGGGAGTACTATACGAGCAGTACTTC.

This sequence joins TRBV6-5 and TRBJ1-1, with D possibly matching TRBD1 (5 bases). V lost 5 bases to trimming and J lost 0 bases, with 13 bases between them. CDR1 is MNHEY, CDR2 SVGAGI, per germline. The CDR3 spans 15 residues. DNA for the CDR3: TGTGCCAGCAGTCCCCGGGGGGGGTTGAACACTGAAGCTTTCTTT. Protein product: CASSPRGGLNTEAFF.

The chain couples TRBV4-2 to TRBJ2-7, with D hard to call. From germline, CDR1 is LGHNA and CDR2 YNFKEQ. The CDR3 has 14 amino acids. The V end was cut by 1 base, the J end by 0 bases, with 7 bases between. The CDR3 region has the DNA TGTGCCAGCAGCCAAGGACTTCACTCCTACGAGCAGTACGTC. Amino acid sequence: CASSQGLHSYEQYV.

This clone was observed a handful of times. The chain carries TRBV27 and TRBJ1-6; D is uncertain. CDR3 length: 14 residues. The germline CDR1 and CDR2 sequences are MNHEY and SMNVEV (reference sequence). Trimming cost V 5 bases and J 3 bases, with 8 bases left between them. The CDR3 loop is CASSPERYNSPLHF. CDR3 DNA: TGTGCCAGCAGTCCCGAGCGCTATAATTCACCCCTCCACTTT.

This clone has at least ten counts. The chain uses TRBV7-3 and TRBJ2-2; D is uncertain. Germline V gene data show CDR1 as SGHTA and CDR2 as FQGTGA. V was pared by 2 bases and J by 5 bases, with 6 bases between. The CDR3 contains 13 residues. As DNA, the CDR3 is TGTGCCAGCAGCTTAGTTTCGACCGGGGAGCTGTTTTTT. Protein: CASSLVSTGELFF.

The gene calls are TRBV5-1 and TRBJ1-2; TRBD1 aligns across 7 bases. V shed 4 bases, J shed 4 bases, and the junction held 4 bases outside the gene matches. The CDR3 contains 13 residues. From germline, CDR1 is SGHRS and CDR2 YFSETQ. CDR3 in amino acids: CASSQTGSYGYTF. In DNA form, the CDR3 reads TGCGCCAGCAGCCAGACAGGGAGCTATGGCTACACCTTC.

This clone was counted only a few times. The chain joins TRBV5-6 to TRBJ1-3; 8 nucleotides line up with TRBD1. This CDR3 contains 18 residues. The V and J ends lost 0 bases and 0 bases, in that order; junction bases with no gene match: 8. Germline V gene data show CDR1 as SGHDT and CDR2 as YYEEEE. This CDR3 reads CASSLAGQGLYSGNTIYF. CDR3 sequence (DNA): TGTGCCAGCAGCTTGGCCGGACAGGGTCTTTACTCTGGAAACACCATATATTTT.

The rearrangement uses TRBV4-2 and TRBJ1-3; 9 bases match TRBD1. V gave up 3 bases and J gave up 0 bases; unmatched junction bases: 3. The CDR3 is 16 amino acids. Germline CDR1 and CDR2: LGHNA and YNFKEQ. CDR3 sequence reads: CASSQQQGASGNTIYF. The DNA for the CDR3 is TGTGCCAGCAGCCAGCAACAGGGGGCCTCTGGAAACACCATATATTTT.

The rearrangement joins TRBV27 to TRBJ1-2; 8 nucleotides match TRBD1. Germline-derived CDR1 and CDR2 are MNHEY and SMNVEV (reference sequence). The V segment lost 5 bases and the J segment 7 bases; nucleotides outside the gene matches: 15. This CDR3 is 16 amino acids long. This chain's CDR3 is CASSGSQGARLGGYTF. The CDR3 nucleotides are TGTGCCAGCAGTGGATCGCAGGGGGCTCGTTTAGGTGGCTACACCTTC.